Shown below are 24 T cell receptor beta chains from a single sample sequenced in a study of T cell repertoires in cytomegalovirus infection. TCRdb used MiXCR to reprocess the reads, holding one entry per CDR3 protein. The data show approximately 220,000 distinct CDR3 sequences, roughly two fifths seen once. Their recognized antigens are unknown. Here the sequenced sample was CD8+ T cells from cultured PBMCs, taken from culture after CMV antigen stimulation. Receptors were obtained from a human donor in good health (CMV status not recorded). Some clones in this sample may be carry-over from other donors' samples.

Ten or more counts support this clonotype. The chain uses TRBV12-3 or TRBV12-4 and TRBJ2-4; unclear D gene. V was cut by 3 bases and J by 1 base, with 13 bases left in between. The CDR3 is 16 residues long. DNA for the CDR3: TGTGCCAGCAGTTTTATCCATTCTCGGGCCAAAAACATTCAGTACTTC. Encoded protein: CASSFIHSRAKNIQYF.

In DNA form, the CDR3 reads TGTGCCAGCAGCCTTCTCCAGGGCGGGGACTACGAGCAGTACTTC. The encoded protein is CASSLLQGGDYEQYF. V and J are TRBV7-9 and TRBJ2-7; TRBD2 is a possible D gene (6 bases). The CDR3 has 15 amino acids. Germline CDR1 reads SEHNR; CDR2 reads FQNEAQ (reference sequence). Between the trimmed V and J ends, which lost 5 bases and 3 bases, there was a span of 17 bases.

There are a few counts of this clonotype. The rearrangement links TRBV7-9 to TRBJ1-2, with D uncertain. Germline V gene sequence: CDR1 SEHNR, CDR2 FQNEAQ (reference sequence). Trimming took 0 bases from V and 2 from J, leaving 13 bases between them. CDR3 length: 16 amino acids. For the CDR3, the DNA is TGTGCCAGCAGCTTAGCGGCGCAGGCCATCAACTATGGCTACACCTTC. It translates to CASSLAAQAINYGYTF.

Note on this clonotype: A much more abundant neighbour one base away suggests this may be a read error. Lacking the conserved final phenylalanine or tryptophan, this CDR3 likely reflects a read error. The rearrangement uses TRBV7-6 and TRBJ2-1, with D maybe TRBD2 (7 bases). The CDR3 consists of 16 residues. V was cut by 1 base and J by 4 bases, with 14 bases left in between. The germline V gene has CDR1 SGHVS and CDR2 FNYEAQ. The CDR3 spells CASSLVTGGWYNEQFL. As DNA, the CDR3 is TGTGCCAGCAGCTTAGTGACGGGGGGCTGGTACAATGAGCAGTTCTTA.

J is TRBJ1-2 and V is TRBV7-8; possibly TRBD1 for D (5 bases). Germline CDR1 and CDR2: SGHVS and FQNEAQ. Trimming left V 1 base short and J 7 bases short, with 19 bases between. CDR3 size: 16 residues. Written as DNA, the CDR3 is TGTGCCAGCAGCTTAGGTGCCGGGACTGTCGACTCTGGCTACACCTTC. Its protein is CASSLGAGTVDSGYTF.

Only one count was recorded for this clonotype. The chain employs TRBV27 and TRBJ1-2, with D perhaps matching TRBD1 (5 bases). Germline lookup yields CDR1 MNHEY and CDR2 SMNVEV (reference sequence). V lost 6 bases, J lost 0 bases, and 8 bases lay in between. The CDR3 is 13 amino acids. The CDR3 sequence: CASREGTNYGYTF. CDR3 coding DNA: TGTGCCAGCAGGGAGGGGACTAACTATGGCTACACCTTC.

A single count supports this clonotype. The rearrangement uses TRBV28 and TRBJ2-2; perhaps D is TRBD1 or TRBD2 (6 bases each). Germline V gene data show CDR1 as MDHEN and CDR2 as SYDVKM. The CDR3 is made up of 13 amino acids. The ends were cut back, 7 bases at V and 5 bases at J, with 11 bases in the middle. CDR3 DNA sequence: TGTGCCAGCATCCTAGGGGGGACCGGGGAGCTGTTTTTT. Translating gives CASILGGTGELFF.

Details on this clonotype: The junction departs from the called germline gene at one end, perhaps through a read error. The chain has TRBV7-2 and TRBJ1-1; 9 bases agree with TRBD1. This CDR3 is 15 amino acids long. CDR1 is SGHTA, CDR2 FQGNSA, per germline. CDR3 DNA sequence: TGTGCCAGCAGCTTTATGGGGACAGGGTACACTGAATCTTTCTTT. Protein sequence: CASSFMGTGYTESFF.

This clonotype was counted between two and nine times. CDR3 sequence (DNA): TGTGCCGGATCCGGGACAGGGGGAAACACCGGGGAGCTGTTTTTT. Translation: CAGSGTGGNTGELFF. The rearrangement uses TRBV6-1 and TRBJ2-2, with 11 bases lining up with TRBD1. CDR1 is MNHNS and CDR2 is SASEGT in the germline V gene. Unmatched junction bases numbered 7, after V lost 11 bases and J lost 2 bases. CDR3 length: 15 residues.

The chain employs TRBV25-1 and TRBJ1-1; 10 nucleotides agree with TRBD1. Germline-derived CDR1 and CDR2 are MGHDK and SYGVNS. This CDR3 spans 15 amino acids. V was clipped by 5 bases and J by 6 bases; unmatched bases: 9. The CDR3 is CASSKPGQGTSEAFF. The CDR3 coding sequence is TGTGCCAGCAGTAAACCGGGACAGGGGACATCTGAAGCTTTCTTT. The whole variable domain, filled in from reference TRBV25-1 and TRBJ1-1, reads EADIYQTPRYLVIGTGKKITLECSQTMGHDKMYWYQQDPGMELHLIHYSYGVNSTEKGDLSSESTVSRIRTEHFPLTLESARPSHTSQYLCASSKPGQGTSEAFFGQGTRLTVV.

The chain combines TRBV6-5 with TRBJ1-1, with D tentatively TRBD1 (5 bases). V was shortened by 0 bases and J by 6 bases, with 5 bases between the two germline ends. This CDR3 has 12 amino acids. CDR1 and CDR2 from the germline V gene are MNHEY and SVGAGI. CDR3 protein: CASSYSGAEAFF. The CDR3 DNA is TGTGCCAGCAGTTACTCGGGGGCTGAAGCTTTCTTT.

This clonotype was counted many times. The chain has TRBV7-9 and TRBJ1-1, with D uncertain. Trimming pared 5 bases from V and 0 bases from J, leaving 19 bases between. Germline assignment: CDR1 SEHNR and CDR2 FQNEAQ (reference sequence). CDR3 length: 17 residues. The CDR3 loop reads CASSPRKARTMNTEAFF. The CDR3 bases are TGTGCCAGCAGCCCCCGTAAGGCCCGAACCATGAACACTGAAGCTTTCTTT.

This clonotype was counted only a few times. The V gene is TRBV27, the J gene TRBJ1-5; TRBD1 matches at 10 bases. This CDR3 has 15 residues. V gave up 6 bases and J gave up 3 bases; unmatched junction bases: 5. Per germline, CDR1 MNHEY and CDR2 SMNVEV (reference sequence). CDR3 nucleotide sequence: TGTGCCAGCAGCCGGGACAGGGGTATCAATCAGCCCCAGCATTTT. It is translated as CASSRDRGINQPQHF.

This clonotype was seen only a few times. The rearrangement joins TRBV7-9 to TRBJ2-5; TRBD1 matches 7 bases. There are 16 residues in the CDR3. V trimming: 5 bases; J trimming: 1 base; junction bases outside the gene matches: 10. Germline CDR1 reads SEHNR; CDR2 reads FQNEAQ (reference sequence). This CDR3 reads CASSQSTGPPQETQYF. The CDR3 region has the DNA TGTGCCAGCAGCCAATCGACAGGGCCGCCCCAAGAGACCCAGTACTTC.

The chain combines TRBV19 with TRBJ2-1; maybe TRBD1 (6 bases). Germline lookup yields CDR1 LNHDA and CDR2 SQIVND (reference sequence). The CDR3 runs 14 residues. With 5 bases removed from V and 4 bases from J, the gap between germline ends came to 12 bases. DNA for the CDR3: TGTGCCAGTAGTCCCCGGGACATATACAATGAGCAGTTCTTC. Protein product: CASSPRDIYNEQFF.

In this sample, this clonotype turned up a few times. The chain uses TRBV6-1 and TRBJ1-5; TRBD1 might be the D (6 bases). The V gene lost 4 bases and the J gene lost 9 bases, with 13 bases spanning the gap. Germline V lookup: CDR1 MNHNS, CDR2 SASEGT. The CDR3 covers 13 residues. The CDR3 spells CASSGDNLRPQHF. The CDR3 region has the DNA TGTGCCAGCAGTGGGGACAATCTGAGGCCCCAGCATTTT.

This clonotype has just one count. The rearrangement joins TRBV11-3 to TRBJ2-7; no clear D gene. The CDR3 totals 12 residues. The germline gives CDR1 SGHNT, CDR2 YENEEA. The V gene lost 4 bases and the J gene lost 7 bases, with 11 bases spanning the gap. The CDR3 bases are TGTGCCAGCAGCTCACCAGTGGGAGAGCAGTACTTC. Translation gives CASSSPVGEQYF.

The chain recombines TRBV9 with TRBJ1-1; 10 bases are shared with TRBD1. Germline V CDR1 and CDR2: SGDLS, YYNGEE. CDR3 length: 15 residues. The V and J ends lost 3 bases and 5 bases, in that order; junction bases with no gene match: 7. DNA for the CDR3: TGTGCCAGCAGCGAGTCCGGGACAGGGGATACTGAAGCTTTCTTT. Translation: CASSESGTGDTEAFF. The whole variable domain, filled in from reference TRBV9 and TRBJ1-1, reads DSGVTQTPKHLITATGQRVTLRCSPRSGDLSVYWYQQSLDQGLQFLIQYYNGEERAKGNILERFSAQQFPDLHSELNLSSLELGDSALYFCASSESGTGDTEAFFGQGTRLTVV.

In this sample, this clonotype turned up a few times. This sequence joins TRBV2 and TRBJ2-2; the D is unclear. V lost 4 bases, J lost 2 bases, and 8 bases lay in between. CDR3 size: 14 residues. Germline assignment: CDR1 SNHLY and CDR2 FYNNEI. The CDR3 nucleotides are TGTGCCAGCAGTGGGTCCCTTAACACCGGGGAGCTGTTTTTT. It codes for CASSGSLNTGELFF.

The V call is TRBV20-1, the J call TRBJ2-7; TRBD2 aligns across 13 bases. The CDR3 loop spans 15 amino acids. Trimming removed 6 bases from V and 6 bases from J; junction bases left unmatched: 11. Germline CDR1 DFQATT, CDR2 SNEGSKA (reference sequence). For the CDR3, the DNA is TGCAGTGCGTCCGGGACTAGCGGGACCTTGTCCGAGCAGTACTTC. Protein: CSASGTSGTLSEQYF.

The chain recombines TRBV7-9 with TRBJ1-6; D is unclear. Trimming cost V 4 bases and J 8 bases, with 12 bases left between them. The germline gives CDR1 SEHNR, CDR2 FQNEAQ (reference sequence). The CDR3 extends over 14 amino acids. The CDR3 DNA reads TGTGCCAGCAGCTCCACGGTCGGGGATTCACCCCTCCACTTT. As protein: CASSSTVGDSPLHF. The variable domain in full, completed from reference TRBV7-9 and TRBJ1-6, reads DTGVSQNPRHKITKRGQNVTFRCDPISEHNRLYWYRQTLGQGPEFLTYFQNEAQLEKSRLLSDRFSAERPKGSFSTLEIQRTEQGDSAMYLCASSSTVGDSPLHFGNGTRLTVT.

This clonotype was counted at least ten times. The rearrangement links TRBV11-2 to TRBJ2-1; perhaps TRBD1 as D (6 bases). The CDR3 is 18 residues long. V lost 7 bases and J lost 4, with 26 bases in between. Germline values: CDR1 SGHAT, CDR2 FQNNGV. CDR3 DNA sequence: TGTGCCAGCACCCCTAACCCCCCGAGGACAGTCCTATACAATGAGCAGTTCTTC. This translates into CASTPNPPRTVLYNEQFF.

This chain joins TRBV29-1 and TRBJ2-7; D is uncertain. Between the trimmed V and J ends, which lost 1 base and 4 bases, there was a span of 8 bases. From germline, CDR1 is SQVTM and CDR2 ANQGSEA. The CDR3 covers 12 residues. CDR3 nucleotide sequence: TGCAGCGTTGAAGGTTCCTATTACGAGCAGTACTTC. This gives the protein CSVEGSYYEQYF.

The chain combines TRBV28 with TRBJ2-3, with TRBD2 matching over 14 bases. V lost 6 bases to trimming and J lost 2 bases; unmatched junction nucleotides: 16. Germline assignment: CDR1 MDHEN and CDR2 SYDVKM. The CDR3 contains 20 residues. CDR3 region: CASSTLHGTSGGILTDTQYF. CDR3 DNA sequence: TGTGCCAGCAGCACCCTCCACGGGACTAGCGGGGGTATACTCACAGATACGCAGTATTTT.